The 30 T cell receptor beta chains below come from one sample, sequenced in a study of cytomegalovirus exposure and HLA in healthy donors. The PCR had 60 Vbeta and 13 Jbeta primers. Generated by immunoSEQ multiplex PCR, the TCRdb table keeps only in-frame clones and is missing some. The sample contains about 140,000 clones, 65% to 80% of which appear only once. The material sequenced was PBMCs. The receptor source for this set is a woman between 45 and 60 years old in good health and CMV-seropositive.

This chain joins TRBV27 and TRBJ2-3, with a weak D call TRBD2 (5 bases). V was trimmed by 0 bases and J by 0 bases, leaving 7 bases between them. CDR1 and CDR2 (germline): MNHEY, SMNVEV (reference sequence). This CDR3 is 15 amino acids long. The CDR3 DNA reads TGTGCCAGCAGTTTATCGCGAGGGAGCACAGATACGCAGTATTTT. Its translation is CASSLSRGSTDTQYF.

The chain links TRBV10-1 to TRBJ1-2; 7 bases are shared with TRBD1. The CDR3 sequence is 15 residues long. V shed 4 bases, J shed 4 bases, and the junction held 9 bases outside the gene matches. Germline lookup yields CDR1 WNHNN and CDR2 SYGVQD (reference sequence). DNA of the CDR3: TGCGCCAGCAGTGGCGGACAGGCATCCCTCTATGGCTACACCTTC. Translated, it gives CASSGGQASLYGYTF.

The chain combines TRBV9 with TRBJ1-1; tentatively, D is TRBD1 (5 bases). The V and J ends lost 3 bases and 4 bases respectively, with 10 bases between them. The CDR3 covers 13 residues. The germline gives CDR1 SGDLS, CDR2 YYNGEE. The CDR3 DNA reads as TGTGCCAGCAGCGCCTGGGGGGGCACTGAAGCTTTCTTT. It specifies CASSAWGGTEAFF.

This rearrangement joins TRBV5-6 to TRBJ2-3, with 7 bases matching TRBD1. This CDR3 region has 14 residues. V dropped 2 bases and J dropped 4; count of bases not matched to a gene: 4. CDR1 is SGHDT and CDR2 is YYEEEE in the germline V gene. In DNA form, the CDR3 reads TGTGCCAGCAGCTTTGACAGGGAGTCAGATACGCAGTATTTT. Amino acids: CASSFDRESDTQYF.

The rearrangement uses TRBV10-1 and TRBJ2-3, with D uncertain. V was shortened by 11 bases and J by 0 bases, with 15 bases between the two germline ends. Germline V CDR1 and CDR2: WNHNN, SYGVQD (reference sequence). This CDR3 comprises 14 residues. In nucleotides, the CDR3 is TGCGCCTCTAGAGATGCGCGGAGCACAGATACGCAGTATTTT. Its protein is CASRDARSTDTQYF.

Here the CDR3 DNA reads TGTGCCAGCAGCCAAGATGGAGCTACGAGCTCCTACAATGAGCAGTTCTTC. Translation: CASSQDGATSSYNEQFF. The chain employs TRBV4-2 and TRBJ2-1; D not certain. Trimming cost V 0 bases and J 0 bases, with 12 bases left between them. The CDR3 loop spans 17 amino acids. CDR1 and CDR2 from the germline V gene are LGHNA and YNFKEQ.

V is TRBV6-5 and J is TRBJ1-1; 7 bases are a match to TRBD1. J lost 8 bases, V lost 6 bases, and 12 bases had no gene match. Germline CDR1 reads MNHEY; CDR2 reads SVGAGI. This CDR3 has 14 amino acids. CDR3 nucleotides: TGTGCCAGCAGGGTTCGGGACAGCTTACCAGAAGCTTTCTTT. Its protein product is CASRVRDSLPEAFF.

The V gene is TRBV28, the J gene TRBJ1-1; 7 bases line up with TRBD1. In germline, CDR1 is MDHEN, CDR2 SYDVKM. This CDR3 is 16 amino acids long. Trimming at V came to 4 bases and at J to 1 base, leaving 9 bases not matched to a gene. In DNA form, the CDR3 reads TGTGCCAGCAGTTCCCTCCTCACAGGGGAGAACACTGAAGCTTTCTTT. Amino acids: CASSSLLTGENTEAFF.

The CDR3 region is CASSPQGAGGNTGELFF. CDR3 coding DNA: TGTGCCAGCAGCCCCCAGGGCGCGGGGGGGAACACCGGGGAGCTGTTTTTT. V gene TRBV9 combines with J gene TRBJ2-2; TRBD2 matches 8 bases. This CDR3 contains 17 residues. CDR1 is SGDLS and CDR2 is YYNGEE in the germline V gene. The ends lost 4 bases at V and 1 base at J; junction bases unmatched: 9. Variable domain in full (rest from reference TRBV9 and TRBJ2-2): DSGVTQTPKHLITATGQRVTLRCSPRSGDLSVYWYQQSLDQGLQFLIQYYNGEERAKGNILERFSAQQFPDLHSELNLSSLELGDSALYFCASSPQGAGGNTGELFFGEGSRLTVL.

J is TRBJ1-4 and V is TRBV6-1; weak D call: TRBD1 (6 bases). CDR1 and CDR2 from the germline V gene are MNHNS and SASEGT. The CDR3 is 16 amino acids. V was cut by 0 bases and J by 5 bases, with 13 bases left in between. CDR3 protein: CASSEALSQGNEKLFF. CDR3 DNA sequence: TGTGCCAGCAGTGAAGCCCTTAGTCAGGGGAATGAAAAACTGTTTTTT.

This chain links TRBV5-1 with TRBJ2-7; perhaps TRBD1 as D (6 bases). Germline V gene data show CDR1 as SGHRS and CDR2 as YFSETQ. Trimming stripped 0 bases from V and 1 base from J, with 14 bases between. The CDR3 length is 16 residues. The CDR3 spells CASSLANQGHSYEQYF. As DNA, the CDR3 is TGCGCCAGCAGCTTGGCCAATCAGGGGCATTCCTACGAGCAGTACTTC.

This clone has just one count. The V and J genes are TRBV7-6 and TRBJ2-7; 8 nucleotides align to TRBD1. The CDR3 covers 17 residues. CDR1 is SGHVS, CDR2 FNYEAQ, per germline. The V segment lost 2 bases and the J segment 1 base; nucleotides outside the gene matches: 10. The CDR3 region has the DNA TGTGCCAGCAGCTTACTTAGCGCGGGACAGGTATCCTACGAGCAGTACTTC. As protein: CASSLLSAGQVSYEQYF.

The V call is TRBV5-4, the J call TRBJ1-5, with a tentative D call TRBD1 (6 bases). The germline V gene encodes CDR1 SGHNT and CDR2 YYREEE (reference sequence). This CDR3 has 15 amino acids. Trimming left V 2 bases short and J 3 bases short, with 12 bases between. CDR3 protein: CASSFADRPNQPQHF. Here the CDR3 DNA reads TGTGCCAGCAGCTTTGCCGACAGGCCCAATCAGCCCCAGCATTTT.

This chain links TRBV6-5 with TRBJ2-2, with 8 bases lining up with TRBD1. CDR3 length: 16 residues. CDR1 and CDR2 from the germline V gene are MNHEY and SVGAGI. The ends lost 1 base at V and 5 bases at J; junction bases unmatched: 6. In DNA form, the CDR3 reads TGTGCCAGCAGTTACTATCCACAGGGGGGAACCGGGGAGCTGTTTTTT. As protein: CASSYYPQGGTGELFF.

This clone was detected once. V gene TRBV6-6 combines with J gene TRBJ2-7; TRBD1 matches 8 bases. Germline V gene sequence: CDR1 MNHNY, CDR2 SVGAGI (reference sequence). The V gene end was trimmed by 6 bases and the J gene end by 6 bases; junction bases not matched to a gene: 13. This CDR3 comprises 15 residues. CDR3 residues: CASRDRGRMDSEQYF. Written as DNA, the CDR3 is TGTGCCAGCAGAGACAGGGGTAGGATGGACAGCGAGCAGTACTTC.

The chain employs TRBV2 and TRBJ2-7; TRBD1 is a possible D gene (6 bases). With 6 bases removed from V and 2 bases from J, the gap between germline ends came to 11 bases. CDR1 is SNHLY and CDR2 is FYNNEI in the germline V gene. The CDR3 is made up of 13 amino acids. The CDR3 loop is CASRRGQTYEQYF. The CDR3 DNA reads TGTGCCAGCAGACGGGGACAAACCTACGAGCAGTACTTC.

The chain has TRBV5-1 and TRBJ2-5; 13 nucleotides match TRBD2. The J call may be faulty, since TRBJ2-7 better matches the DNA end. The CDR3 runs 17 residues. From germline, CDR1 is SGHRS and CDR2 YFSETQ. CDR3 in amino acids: CASSIGTSGVNIYEQYF. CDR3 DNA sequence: TGCGCCAGCAGCATAGGGACTAGCGGGGTCAACATTTACGAGCAGTACTTC.

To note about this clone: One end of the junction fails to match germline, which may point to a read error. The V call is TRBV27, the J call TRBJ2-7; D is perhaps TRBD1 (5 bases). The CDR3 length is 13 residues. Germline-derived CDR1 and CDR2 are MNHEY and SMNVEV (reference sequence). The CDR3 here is CASSASSQDTLGF. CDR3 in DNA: TGTGCCAGCAGCGCCTCTTCACAGGACACTTTGGGATTC.

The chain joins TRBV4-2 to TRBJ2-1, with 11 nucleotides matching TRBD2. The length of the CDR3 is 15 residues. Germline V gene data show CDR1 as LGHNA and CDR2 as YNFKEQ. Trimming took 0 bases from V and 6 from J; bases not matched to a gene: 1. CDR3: CASSQDSGGANEQFF. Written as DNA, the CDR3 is TGTGCCAGCAGCCAAGATAGCGGGGGGGCCAATGAGCAGTTCTTC.

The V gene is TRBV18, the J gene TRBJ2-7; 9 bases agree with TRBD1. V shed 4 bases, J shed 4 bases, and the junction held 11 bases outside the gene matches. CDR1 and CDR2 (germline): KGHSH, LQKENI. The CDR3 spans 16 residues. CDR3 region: CASSLEQGASQYEQYF. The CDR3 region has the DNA TGTGCCAGCTCACTAGAACAGGGGGCTTCCCAGTACGAGCAGTACTTC.

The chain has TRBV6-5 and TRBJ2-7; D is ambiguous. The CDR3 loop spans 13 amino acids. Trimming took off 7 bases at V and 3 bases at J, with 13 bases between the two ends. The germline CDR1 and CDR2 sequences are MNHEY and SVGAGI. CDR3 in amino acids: CASTITRHYEQYF. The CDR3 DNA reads TGTGCCAGCACCATTACTCGACACTACGAGCAGTACTTC.

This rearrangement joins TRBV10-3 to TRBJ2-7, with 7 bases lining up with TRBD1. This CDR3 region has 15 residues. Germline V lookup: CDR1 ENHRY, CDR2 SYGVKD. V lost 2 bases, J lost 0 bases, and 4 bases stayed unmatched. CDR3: CAISEPWDSSYEQYF. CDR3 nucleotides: TGTGCCATCAGTGAGCCCTGGGACAGCTCCTACGAGCAGTACTTC.

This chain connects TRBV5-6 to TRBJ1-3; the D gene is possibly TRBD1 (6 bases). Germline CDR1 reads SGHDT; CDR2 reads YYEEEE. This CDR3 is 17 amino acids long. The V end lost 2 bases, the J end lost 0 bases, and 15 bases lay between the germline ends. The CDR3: CASSFISGGSSGNTIYF. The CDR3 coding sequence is TGTGCCAGCAGCTTCATTTCGGGGGGCAGCTCTGGAAACACCATATATTTT.

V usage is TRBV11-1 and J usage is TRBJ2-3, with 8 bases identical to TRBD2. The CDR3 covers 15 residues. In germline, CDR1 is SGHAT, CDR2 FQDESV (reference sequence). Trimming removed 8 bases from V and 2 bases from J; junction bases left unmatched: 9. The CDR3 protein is CASLPLAGYTDTQYF. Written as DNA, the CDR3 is TGTGCCAGCCTCCCCTTAGCGGGGTACACAGATACGCAGTATTTT.

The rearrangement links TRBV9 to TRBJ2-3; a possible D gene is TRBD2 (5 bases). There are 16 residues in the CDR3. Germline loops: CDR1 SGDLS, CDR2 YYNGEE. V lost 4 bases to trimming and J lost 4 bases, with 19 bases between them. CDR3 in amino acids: CASSPARVPGADTQYF. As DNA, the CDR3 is TGTGCCAGCAGCCCAGCTCGGGTACCCGGGGCAGATACGCAGTATTTT.

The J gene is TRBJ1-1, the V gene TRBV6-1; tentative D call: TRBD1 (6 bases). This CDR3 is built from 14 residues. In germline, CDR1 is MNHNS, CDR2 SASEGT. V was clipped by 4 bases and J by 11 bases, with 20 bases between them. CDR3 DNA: TGTGCCAGCAGTGCTCGCTCTATGGACAGCCTGGCTTTCTTT. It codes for CASSARSMDSLAFF.

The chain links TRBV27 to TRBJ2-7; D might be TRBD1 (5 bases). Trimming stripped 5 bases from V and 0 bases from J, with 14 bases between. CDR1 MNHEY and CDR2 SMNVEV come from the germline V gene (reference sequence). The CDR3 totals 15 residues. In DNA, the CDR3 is TGTGCCAGCAGTCCAGGCCCAGGGTACTCCTACGAGCAGTACTTC. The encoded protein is CASSPGPGYSYEQYF.

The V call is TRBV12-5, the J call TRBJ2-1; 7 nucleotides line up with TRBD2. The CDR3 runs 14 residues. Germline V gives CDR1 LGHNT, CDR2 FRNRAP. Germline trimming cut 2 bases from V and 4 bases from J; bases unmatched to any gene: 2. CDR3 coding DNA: TGTGCTAGTGGTTTGAGACTAGCTTACAATGAGCAGTTCTTC. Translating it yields CASGLRLAYNEQFF.

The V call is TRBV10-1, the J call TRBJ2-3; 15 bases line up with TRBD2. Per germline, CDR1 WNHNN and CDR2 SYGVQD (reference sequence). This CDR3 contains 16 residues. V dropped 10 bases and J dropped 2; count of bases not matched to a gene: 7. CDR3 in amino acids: CATGTSGGTNTDTQYF. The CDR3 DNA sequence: TGCGCCACCGGGACTAGCGGGGGGACTAACACAGATACGCAGTATTTT.

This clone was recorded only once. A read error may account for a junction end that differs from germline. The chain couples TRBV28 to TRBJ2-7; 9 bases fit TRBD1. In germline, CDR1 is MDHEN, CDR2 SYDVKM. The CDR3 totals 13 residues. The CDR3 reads CASSLGDRVIEDF. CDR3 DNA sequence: TGTGCCAGCAGTTTAGGGGACAGGGTGATCGAAGACTTC.